The entry below gives a single T cell receptor beta chain sequence along with its context. What antigen it recognizes has not been identified. No clone much larger than this one lies a single base away; base qualities are absent. This sample is drawn from a study of shared clonotypes between healthy human individuals (dated by TCRdb to 2020 to 2021). Context from the whole study: The cohort included three men and two women between 18 and 49 years of age. For each donor, CD4 naive and CD4 memory were each given three plates, CD8 naive was given two plates, and CD8 memory was given one plate. To estimate repertoire size and how much clonotypes are shared between individuals, the study performed deep sequencing of blood TCR repertoires from a few healthy adults. To increase sequencing depth and limit assay-specific biases, TCR repertoire library preparation and sequencing were carried out by different laboratories using diverse techniques. Each donor's leukapheresis produced roughly between roughly 0.85 and 9.5 billion PBMCs.

What the study reported, not specific to this receptor: Rarefaction of sorted-subset datasets indicated incomplete sequencing despite the large sequencing depth. Only blood was sampled, and tissue TCR repertoires likely differ from those in blood. Pairwise subsampling led to the expectation that sequencing depth would affect the degree of clonotype sharing among donors. Clonotypes shared by all four sorted-subset donors showed higher generation probabilities than non-shared clonotypes. The genetic and exposure-history diversity represented was limited by the small number of donors. Roughly 5% of naive CD4, 3.5% of naive CD8, approximately 2.2% of memory CD4, and about 0.4% of memory CD8 clonotypes were shared across a few donors. Estimated clonotype richness was generally larger for naive than for memory subsets.

Using the deep immunoSEQ assay, multiplex PCR amplified TCR CDR3 regions from genomic DNA. For each cell subset, the extracted genomic DNA was distributed evenly across all wells of several immunoSEQ 96-well plates, and each plate served as one replicate. For sorted subsets, about 210 ng of genomic DNA, equivalent to 30,000 or so T cell genomes, went into each replicate PCR. The purified libraries were quantified using a Qubit 3.0 fluorometer, sized with a Bioanalyzer 2100, and then quantified again using the KAPA Library Quantification kit. Every immunoSEQ 96-well plate was sequenced on a separate single-read 150-cycle Illumina NextSeq 550 flow cell. As for the authors' bioinformatics: Because the immunoSEQ output held only junctional sequences and lacked quality scores, the filtering could not match the filtering applied to full-length reads. Sequences were annotated with PyIR, a Python wrapper for IgBLAST v1.9, and V/J genes and CDR3 were assigned using IMGT germline references. Reads with weak V/J assignments (E-value above 1e-6), missing CDR3, stop codons, out-of-frame junctions, or ambiguous translated residues were removed. A V3J clonotype was defined by an identical inferred V gene, J gene, and CDR3 amino acid sequence. To compute the percentage overlap between repertoires, the number of shared unique clonotypes was divided by the size of the smaller repertoire. RTK rarefaction, the Chao1 estimator, and Recon v2.1 estimates of unobserved clonotypes were used to assess repertoire richness. OLGA was used to compute generation probabilities for all TCRbeta clonotypes that the gDNA method yielded from a handful of donors. TCRdb took over this immuneACCESS table, retaining in-frame rearrangements with V and J assigned. Such tables are incomplete; in checked studies, under half of the missing clones stem from an unresolved V gene, and the remainder is unexplained. The V and J calls and clone size were taken over from that table, and D and trimming were inferred from the DNA. The sample table lists some 580,000 clones, 95% to 98% of them with a count of one. The leading ten clones occupy 0.3% of the sample.

At the junction V is shortened by 3 bases and J by 5 bases; bases outside the gene matches: 16. In the germline V gene, CDR1 corresponds to SGDLS and CDR2 to YYNGEE. The CDR3 spans 19 residues, from the cysteine through the phenylalanine. Only the CDR3 DNA is retained, 57 bases long and in frame from the first base. CD8 naive samples consisted of CD45RO-negative cells that were positively selected for CCR7, yielding a CD45RA+CCR7+ population without TemRA cells. The donors were healthy, HIV-negative adults who had no recently reported acute infections or vaccinations. Every donor was a Caucasian adult living in Nashville, Tennessee, USA. Blood was obtained by leukapheresis, after which PBMCs were separated by Ficoll-Histopaque density gradient centrifugation and cryopreserved in liquid nitrogen vapor phase. Analytical flow cytometry was used to check the purity and quantity of every magnetically sorted T cell population. Each sorted fraction had its genomic DNA isolated and then quantified by UV absorbance on a Nanodrop 2000c.

This TCR derives from a man aged 25 to 40 in good health. The chain links TRBV9 with TRBJ2-1; 11 bases in the junction line up with TRBD2. The specimen was naive CD8+ T cells sorted from blood. This specimen's cell subset or site label, interpreted: CD45RA+CCR7+. The encoded CDR3 is CASSGTGTSGPRGHNEQFF. The nucleotide sequence reads as follows: TGTGCCAGCAGCGGGACCGGGACTAGCGGCCCTAGGGGGCACAATGAGCAGTTCTTC.